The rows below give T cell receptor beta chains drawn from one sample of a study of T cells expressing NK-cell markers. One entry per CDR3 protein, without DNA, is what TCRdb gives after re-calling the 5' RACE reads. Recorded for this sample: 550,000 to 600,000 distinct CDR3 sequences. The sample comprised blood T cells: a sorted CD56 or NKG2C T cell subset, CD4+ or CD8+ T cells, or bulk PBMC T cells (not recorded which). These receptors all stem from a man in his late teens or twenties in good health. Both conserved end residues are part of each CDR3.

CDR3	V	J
CSVSGLNTEAFF	TRBV29-1	TRBJ1-1
CSAPSTGTSSYNEQFF	TRBV20-1	TRBJ2-1
CAWSVRVDNEQFF	TRBV30	TRBJ2-1
CASSPPNPGLVYNEQFF	TRBV18	TRBJ2-1
CASSSPMKQGEQFF	TRBV6-5	TRBJ2-1
CSAMTGSEQFF	TRBV20-1	TRBJ2-1
CATSDLGVREPQHF	TRBV24-1	TRBJ1-5
CSARPAWGNSEAFF	TRBV20-1	TRBJ1-1
CASSRLRNEQFF	TRBV25-1	TRBJ2-1
CASSQDRQLNTEAFF	TRBV4-3	TRBJ1-1
CASSWRTRKSEQYF	TRBV5-6	TRBJ2-7
CASTRTGREQYF	TRBV6-5	TRBJ2-7
CASSDLSGVNTGELFF	TRBV2	TRBJ2-2
CASSPGTGAQETQYF	TRBV18	TRBJ2-5
CASSHTGPQETQYF	TRBV7-9	TRBJ2-5
CSVWKGGDEQFF	TRBV29-1	TRBJ2-1
CASSSGTGGFYEQYF	TRBV7-2	TRBJ2-7
CASSLGQGITKEQFF	TRBV5-1	TRBJ2-1
CASSSGQVFSEQYF	TRBV27	TRBJ2-7
CASSLTGGLMEKLFF	TRBV18	TRBJ1-4
CASSLGTVEKLFF	TRBV5-1	TRBJ1-4
CASSYAGWDTEAFF	TRBV6-2/TRBV6-3	TRBJ1-1
CASSYSRVVSNEQFF	TRBV6-2/TRBV6-3	TRBJ2-1
CASSSETFSGANVLTF	TRBV12-3/TRBV12-4	TRBJ2-6
CASSEGGRGGYTF	TRBV7-2	TRBJ1-2
CSARDRAGGTNEKLFF	TRBV20-1	TRBJ1-4
CASSLGGTSGRVSYNEQFF	TRBV11-1	TRBJ2-1
CASSLARTHSYNEQFF	TRBV7-9	TRBJ2-1
CSARDRGLATNTGELFF	TRBV20-1	TRBJ2-2
CAISPPRGQTKNTEAFF	TRBV10-3	TRBJ1-1